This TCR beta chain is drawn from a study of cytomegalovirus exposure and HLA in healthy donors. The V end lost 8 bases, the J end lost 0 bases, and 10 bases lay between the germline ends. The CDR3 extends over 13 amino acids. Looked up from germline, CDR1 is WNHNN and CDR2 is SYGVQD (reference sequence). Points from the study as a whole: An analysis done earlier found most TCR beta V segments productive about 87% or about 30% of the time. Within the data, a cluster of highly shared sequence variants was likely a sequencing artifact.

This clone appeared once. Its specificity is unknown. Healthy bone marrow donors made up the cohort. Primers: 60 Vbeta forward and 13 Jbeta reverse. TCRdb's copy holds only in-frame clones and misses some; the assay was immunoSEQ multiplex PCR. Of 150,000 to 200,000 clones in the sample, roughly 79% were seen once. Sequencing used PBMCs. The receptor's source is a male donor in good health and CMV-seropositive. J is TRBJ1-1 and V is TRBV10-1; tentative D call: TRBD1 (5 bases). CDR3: CASREGMNTEAFF. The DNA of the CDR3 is TGCGCCAGCCGGGAGGGGATGAACACTGAAGCTTTCTTT.